The 10 T cell receptor beta chains below come from one sample, sequenced in a study of cytomegalovirus exposure and HLA in healthy donors. With 60 Vbeta and 13 Jbeta primers, the PCR was carried out. The method was immunoSEQ multiplex PCR; TCRdb's version includes in-frame clones alone and lacks a portion of them. Its table records about 200,000 clones. The sample was PBMCs. These receptors all come from a girl aged 2 to 9 in good health and CMV-seropositive.

The chain joins TRBV9 to TRBJ2-5, with a weak D call TRBD2 (7 bases). The CDR3 consists of 18 residues. V lost 0 bases and J 1 base, leaving 19 bases between the germline ends. Germline V gene data show CDR1 as SGDLS and CDR2 as YYNGEE. This CDR3 reads CASSVGQMGASGQETQYF. The DNA of the CDR3 is TGTGCCAGCAGCGTAGGACAGATGGGGGCTAGCGGCCAAGAGACCCAGTACTTC.

The rearrangement uses TRBV6-1 and TRBJ1-5; D possibly corresponds to TRBD1 (5 bases). The V end was cut by 7 bases, the J end by 6 bases, with 13 bases between. The CDR3 loop spans 13 amino acids. The germline CDR1 and CDR2 sequences are MNHNS and SASEGT. The CDR3 coding sequence is TGTGCCAGCATAGCCGGGAGGGGTCAGCCCCAGCATTTT. Translation gives CASIAGRGQPQHF.

The V gene is TRBV7-9, the J gene TRBJ1-1, with D tentatively TRBD1 (6 bases). CDR3 length: 12 amino acids. Trimming removed 10 bases at V and 2 bases at J, with 11 bases between. Germline V lookup: CDR1 SEHNR, CDR2 FQNEAQ (reference sequence). The CDR3 protein is CAITGKNTEAFF. As DNA, the CDR3 is TGTGCCATAACAGGGAAAAACACTGAAGCTTTCTTT.

This chain links TRBV15 with TRBJ2-1, with 15 bases lining up with TRBD2. V lost 0 bases and J lost 13; bases outside the gene matches: 16. Germline V CDR1 and CDR2: LNHNV, YYDKDF (reference sequence). This CDR3 comprises 19 residues. The CDR3 is CATSRERSPVRTSGREQFF. DNA for the CDR3: TGTGCCACCAGCAGAGAACGGTCCCCGGTCCGGACTAGCGGGAGGGAACAGTTCTTC.

The chain combines TRBV7-9 with TRBJ1-1; D possibly corresponds to TRBD1 (6 bases). CDR1 SEHNR and CDR2 FQNEAQ come from the germline V gene (reference sequence). The CDR3 length is 11 residues. V lost 6 bases and J 7 bases, leaving 9 bases between the germline ends. Written as DNA, the CDR3 is TGTGCCAGCAGGCAGGACAGTGAAGCTTTCTTT. Amino acids: CASRQDSEAFF. The full variable domain, with the rest looked up from reference TRBV7-9 and TRBJ1-1, is DTGVSQNPRHKITKRGQNVTFRCDPISEHNRLYWYRQTLGQGPEFLTYFQNEAQLEKSRLLSDRFSAERPKGSFSTLEIQRTEQGDSAMYLCASRQDSEAFFGQGTRLTVV.

The chain is built from TRBV28 and TRBJ1-4; D is perhaps TRBD1 (5 bases). The V end was cut by 5 bases, the J end by 5 bases, with 12 bases between. The CDR3 runs to 14 residues. Germline lookup yields CDR1 MDHEN and CDR2 SYDVKM. In nucleotides, the CDR3 is TGTGCCAGCAGTAGGGGCGGAATAAATGAAAAACTGTTTTTT. It codes for CASSRGGINEKLFF.

This chain uses TRBV28 with TRBJ2-3, with 11 bases lining up with TRBD2. The V gene's germline CDR1 is MDHEN and CDR2 SYDVKM. After removal of 5 bases from V and 6 bases from J, the junction contained 7 bases not matched to a gene. This CDR3 is 15 amino acids long. CDR3 coding DNA: TGTGCCAGCAGTGCGACTAGCGGGACAACTGATACGCAGTATTTT. Translating it yields CASSATSGTTDTQYF. The full variable domain, with the rest looked up from reference TRBV28 and TRBJ2-3, is DVKVTQSSRYLVKRTGEKVFLECVQDMDHENMFWYRQDPGLGLRLIYFSYDVKMKEKGDIPEGYSVSREKKERFSLILESASTNQTSMYLCASSATSGTTDTQYFGPGTRLTVL.

The chain has TRBV19 and TRBJ1-4, with TRBD1 matching 8 bases. Germline lookup yields CDR1 LNHDA and CDR2 SQIVND (reference sequence). The CDR3 extends over 15 amino acids. Germline trimming cut 5 bases from V and 1 base from J; bases unmatched to any gene: 3. CDR3 bases: TGTGCCAGTAGTGACGGACAGGGAACTAATGAAAAACTGTTTTTT. This sequence encodes CASSDGQGTNEKLFF.

The chain recombines TRBV27 with TRBJ1-4; D perhaps matches TRBD1 (6 bases). The CDR3 contains 17 residues. CDR1 and CDR2 from the germline V gene are MNHEY and SMNVEV (reference sequence). Trimming removed 0 bases from V and 6 bases from J, with 17 bases in between. The CDR3 region is CASSLSGLRGAHEKLFF. DNA of the CDR3: TGTGCCAGCAGTTTATCCGGTCTCAGGGGCGCGCATGAAAAACTGTTTTTT.

The chain has TRBV13 and TRBJ2-3; 7 positions match TRBD2. The germline V gene encodes CDR1 PRHDT and CDR2 FYEKMQ (reference sequence). This CDR3 contains 14 residues. V trimming: 2 bases; J trimming: 3 bases; junction bases outside the gene matches: 2. CDR3 sequence: CASSLLADTDTQYF. CDR3 DNA: TGTGCCAGCAGCTTACTAGCGGATACAGATACGCAGTATTTT.